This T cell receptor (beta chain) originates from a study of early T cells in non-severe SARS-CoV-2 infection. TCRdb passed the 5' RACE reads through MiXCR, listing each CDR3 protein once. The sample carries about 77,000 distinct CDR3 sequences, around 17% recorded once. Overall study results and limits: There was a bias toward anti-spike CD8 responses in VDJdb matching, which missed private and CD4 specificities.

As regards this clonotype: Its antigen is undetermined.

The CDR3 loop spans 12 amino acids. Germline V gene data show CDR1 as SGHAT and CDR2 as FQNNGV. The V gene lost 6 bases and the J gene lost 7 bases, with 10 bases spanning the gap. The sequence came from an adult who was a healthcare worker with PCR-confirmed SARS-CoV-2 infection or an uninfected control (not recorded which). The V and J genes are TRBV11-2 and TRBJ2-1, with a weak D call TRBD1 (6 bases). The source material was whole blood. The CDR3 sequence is CASSQQGNEQFF. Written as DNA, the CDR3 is TGTGCCAGCAGTCAACAGGGAAATGAGCAGTTCTTC. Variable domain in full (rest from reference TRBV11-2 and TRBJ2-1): EAGVAQSPRYKIIEKRQSVAFWCNPISGHATLYWYQQILGQGPKLLIQFQNNGVVDDSQLPKDRFSAERLKGVDSTLKIQPAKLEDSAVYLCASSQQGNEQFFGPGTRLTVL.